This TCR beta chain came from a study of blood T cell repertoires in COVID-19. This clone was counted once. The assay was immunoSEQ multiplex PCR, and TCRdb's table has in-frame clones only and misses some. The table has approximately 350,000 clones, approximately 89% seen once; the top ten hold roughly 3%. The CDR3 spans 14 residues. With 6 bases removed from V and 0 bases from J, the gap between germline ends came to 12 bases. Per germline, CDR1 MNHNY and CDR2 SVGAGI (reference sequence). The TCR was taken from a woman under 30 who had recovered from COVID-19. The genes are TRBV6-6 and TRBJ2-7; TRBD1 might be the D (6 bases). The sample consisted of peripheral blood. The CDR3: CASSLGATSYEQYV. CDR3 nucleotides: TGTGCCAGCAGCTTGGGGGCTACCTCCTACGAGCAGTACGTC.